This entry describes one T cell receptor beta chain. Its antigen is unidentified. Germline assignment: CDR1 SQVTM and CDR2 ANQGSEA. Trimming removed 1 base at V and 9 bases at J, with 16 bases between. The CDR3 spans 14 residues. The sample originates from a study of T cells in Graves' hyperthyroidism and ophthalmopathy. Points from the study as a whole: In the blood, most expanded thyroid clonotypes above 0.001 appeared as well. In simple terms, a model built on 13 V-J features told ophthalmopathy apart from stable hyperthyroidism.

Using RNA transcripts as the source, TCR beta CDR3 regions were amplified. The TCR CDR3 first-round RT-PCR relied on the HTBI primer set. TCRdb re-called the multiplex PCR reads through MiXCR, storing one row per CDR3 protein. The repertoire includes more than 600,000 distinct CDR3 sequences, 15% to 20% of them detected once, and over 7.5% sits in the top ten. Sequencing was done on a sample of blood. The source is a man in his late teens or twenties with Graves' hyperthyroidism. The gene calls are TRBV29-1 and TRBJ2-1, with D perhaps TRBD2 (6 bases). DNA for the CDR3: TGCAGCGTTGAAGGCCTAGTCGAGGAGGGTGAGCAGTTCTTC. Its translation: CSVEGLVEEGEQFF.